These 5 T cell receptor beta chains were sequenced from one sample in a study of spatial heterogeneity in lung cancer. Sample time point: blood at routine non-recurrence follow-up after resection. Sequencing was performed on whole RNA extracted from tumor and nontumor lung tissue, or from frozen PBMC, and the material was left unsorted. TCRdb independently ran MiXCR on the 5' RACE reads; one entry per CDR3 protein. The top ten clones hold approximately 15% of a sample with about 120,000 distinct CDR3 sequences, over 9% of them seen once. Source: PBMCs, taken at follow-up. Receptors originate from a male donor with early-stage non-small cell lung cancer.

This clonotype was observed a few times. J is TRBJ2-4 and V is TRBV6-2 or TRBV6-3; tentative D call: TRBD2 (6 bases). The CDR3 has 15 amino acids. V was clipped by 2 bases and J by 3 bases, with 11 bases between them. CDR1 is MNHEY, CDR2 SVGEGT, per germline. CDR3 bases: TGTGCCAGCAGTTACCCGACGGGAGACAAAAACATTCAGTACTTC. It specifies CASSYPTGDKNIQYF.

There are a few counts of this clonotype. In nucleotides, the CDR3 is TGCAGTGCTAGTCGGCTTAAGGGCAGGAATGGCTACACCTTC. Translation gives CSASRLKGRNGYTF. The V call is TRBV20-1, the J call TRBJ1-2; D ambiguous. Germline V CDR1 and CDR2: DFQATT, SNEGSKA (reference sequence). This CDR3 spans 14 amino acids. V was trimmed by 3 bases and J by 6 bases, leaving 17 bases between them.

This clonotype was detected only a few times. The V and J genes are TRBV12-3 or TRBV12-4 and TRBJ2-2; no clear D. The CDR3 spans 13 residues. Trimming removed 3 bases from V and 3 bases from J, with 5 bases in between. The CDR3 sequence is CASSFWDTGELFF. The CDR3 DNA is TGTGCCAGCAGTTTTTGGGACACCGGGGAGCTGTTTTTT.

This clonotype occurred a few times. This rearrangement joins TRBV6-6 to TRBJ2-5; D is unresolved. Germline V gene data show CDR1 as MNHNY and CDR2 as SVGAGI (reference sequence). The CDR3 extends over 12 amino acids. The V and J ends lost 3 bases and 5 bases respectively, with 7 bases between them. The CDR3 DNA is TGTGCCAGCAGTTATATCCATGAGACCCAGTACTTC. It codes for CASSYIHETQYF.

The V and J genes are TRBV27 and TRBJ1-2; TRBD1 might be the D (5 bases). The CDR3 consists of 14 residues. The germline V and J ends were trimmed by 0 bases and 7 bases, with 12 bases remaining between them. Germline V gene sequence: CDR1 MNHEY, CDR2 SMNVEV (reference sequence). The CDR3 is CASSLSSGGPGYTF. DNA for the CDR3: TGTGCCAGCAGTTTATCTAGTGGGGGACCTGGCTACACCTTC.